This T cell receptor (beta chain) was identified in a study of cytomegalovirus exposure and HLA in healthy donors. This clone turned up a few times. Its antigen remains unidentified. Each donor was healthy, and each was a bone marrow donor. The study's findings and limits: CMV serostatus stood as the only immune exposure information on hand. Most TCR sequences were seen very rarely across donors, but some public TCRs occurred in many.

After removal of 0 bases from V and 0 bases from J, the junction contained 10 bases not matched to a gene. The CDR3 has 19 amino acids. Germline CDR1 LNHDA, CDR2 SQIVND (reference sequence). 13 Jbeta primers and 60 Vbeta primers were used for the PCR. Assay: immunoSEQ multiplex PCR; the TCRdb copy retains only in-frame clones and omits some. The table includes over 85,000 clones, less than 85% detected once. Sequences were obtained from PBMCs. The TCR comes from a young man in good health and CMV-seropositive. The chain joins TRBV19 to TRBJ2-1, with 8 bases lining up with TRBD2. CDR3 bases: TGTGCCAGTAGTATAGACCCCCCGTTAGCGGGGAGCTCCTACAATGAGCAGTTCTTC. Protein sequence: CASSIDPPLAGSSYNEQFF.